This is a list of T cell receptor beta chains from one sample in a study of a mutant IDH1 vaccine in newly diagnosed glioma. Assay used: immunoSEQ multiplex PCR; TCRdb lists only in-frame clones, some missing. The top ten clones hold about 1.5% of a sample with roughly 42,000 clones, 80% to 90% of them seen once. Their target antigens are unknown. The source material was PBMCs, sampled from a glioma patient whose treatment included an IDH1 peptide vaccine. Every receptor here comes from a man between 35 and 55 years old with glioma. Each CDR3 is given with its conserved first and last residue. Fields, in order: J gene, V gene, D gene, clone size, CDR3 protein, CDR3 DNA. D genes are given only for firm matches. Not every row has a clone size; where given, it reads once, few, many or a size class.

TRBJ2-3,TRBV7-2,NA,NA,CASSGGAGVQDTQYF,TGTGCCAGCAGCGGGGGGGCGGGAGTTCAAGATACGCAGTATTTT
TRBJ2-1,TRBV6-4,TRBD2,NA,CASSDSTGGYNEQFF,TGTGCCAGCAGTGACTCTACGGGAGGGTACAATGAGCAGTTCTTC
TRBJ1-1,TRBV19,NA,NA,CASSWQGPLVTEAFF,TGTGCCAGTAGCTGGCAGGGGCCCTTGGTCACTGAAGCTTTCTTT
TRBJ2-5,TRBV4-1,NA,NA,CASSQEYDGQETQYF,TGCGCCAGCAGCCAAGAATATGACGGACAAGAGACCCAGTACTTC
TRBJ2-7,TRBV5-1,NA,NA,CASSLAAGSYEQYF,TGCGCCAGCAGCTTGGCCGCAGGGTCCTACGAGCAGTACTTC
TRBJ2-3,TRBV18,NA,NA,CASSPPGLRSSTDTQYF,TGTGCCAGCTCACCACCGGGTCTTAGATCCAGCACAGATACGCAGTATTTT
TRBJ1-2,TRBV29-1,NA,few,CSGGEIYGYTF,TGCAGCGGGGGGGAGATCTATGGCTACACCTTC
TRBJ1-2,TRBV15,TRBD1,NA,CATSRVGQTVTF,TGTGCCACCAGCAGAGTGGGACAGACCGTCACCTTC
TRBJ2-3,TRBV7-2,NA,NA,CASSRQARTDTQYF,TGTGCCAGCAGCCGACAGGCACGCACAGATACGCAGTATTTT
TRBJ1-1,TRBV27,NA,NA,CASSLTREHTEAFF,TGTGCCAGCAGTTTAACCAGGGAGCACACTGAAGCTTTCTTT
TRBJ2-7,TRBV7-2,TRBD1,once,CASSLTDRSREQYF,TGTGCCAGCAGCTTAACGGACAGGTCGAGGGAGCAGTACTTC
TRBJ2-3,TRBV7-6,TRBD2,NA,CASSPRGAGVTDTQYF,TGTGCCAGCAGCCCCCGTGGAGCGGGGGTCACAGATACGCAGTATTTT
TRBJ1-1,TRBV9,TRBD1,NA,CASSPGDRQNTEAFF,TGTGCCAGCAGCCCGGGGGACAGGCAGAACACTGAAGCTTTCTTT
TRBJ1-5,TRBV5-1,TRBD1,NA,CASSLGTGGQPQHF,TGCGCCAGCAGCTTAGGAACAGGGGGTCAGCCCCAGCATTTT
TRBJ2-7,TRBV7-9,TRBD2,NA,CASSPTSGSRYEQYF,TGTGCCAGCAGCCCAACTAGCGGGAGCCGTTACGAGCAGTACTTC
TRBJ2-1,TRBV5-8,NA,NA,CASSTFEGATYNEQFF,TGTGCCAGCAGCACCTTCGAGGGAGCAACCTACAATGAGCAGTTCTTC
TRBJ1-5,TRBV5-1,NA,NA,CASSLGEIGQPQHF,TGCGCCAGCAGCTTGGGAGAAATAGGGCAGCCCCAGCATTTT
TRBJ2-3,TRBV6-5,NA,NA,CASSYQATQYF,TGTGCCAGCAGTTACCAGGCTACGCAGTATTTT
TRBJ1-4,TRBV2,NA,NA,CASSTVGPKGEKLFF,TGTGCCAGCAGCACGGTGGGTCCAAAGGGGGAAAAACTGTTTTTT
TRBJ2-2,TRBV12-5,NA,NA,CASGWEVGRELFF,TGTGCTAGTGGTTGGGAGGTGGGCCGGGAGCTGTTTTTT
TRBJ2-1,TRBV6-6,NA,NA,CASATGRTYNEQFF,TGTGCCAGTGCGACGGGTAGAACCTACAATGAGCAGTTCTTC
TRBJ2-6,TRBV19,NA,NA,CASSTGNSGANVLTF,TGTGCCAGTAGTACCGGGAACTCTGGGGCCAACGTCCTGACTTTC
TRBJ1-5,TRBV5-6,NA,NA,CASSLDRGQPQHF,TGTGCCAGCAGCTTGGATCGGGGTCAGCCCCAGCATTTT
TRBJ1-2,TRBV19,TRBD1,NA,CASNPRKDRINYGYTF,TGTGCCAGTAATCCTCGGAAGGACAGGATTAACTATGGCTACACCTTC
TRBJ1-5,TRBV19,TRBD1,NA,CASSFQGGPTQPQHF,TGTGCCAGTAGTTTCCAGGGGGGGCCTACTCAGCCCCAGCATTTT
TRBJ1-1,TRBV7-3,NA,NA,CASSLMGPGNTEAFF,TGTGCCAGCAGCTTAATGGGTCCAGGGAACACTGAAGCTTTCTTT
TRBJ1-4,TRBV6-6,NA,once,CASFLGEKLFF,TGTGCCAGCTTTTTAGGCGAAAAACTGTTTTTT
TRBJ2-4,TRBV5-4,NA,NA,CASSLWGGGLDIQYF,TGTGCCAGCAGCTTGTGGGGAGGGGGATTGGACATTCAGTACTTC
TRBJ2-3,TRBV19,NA,once,CASSRKGGGRTDTQYF,TGTGCCAGTAGTAGGAAGGGAGGGGGGAGAACAGATACGCAGTATTTT
TRBJ1-2,TRBV15,NA,NA,CATSSDGGNYGYTF,TGTGCCACCAGCAGTGACGGGGGGAACTATGGCTACACCTTC
TRBJ1-5,TRBV2,TRBD1,few,CASSRDRVFGSNQPQHF,TGTGCCAGCAGCCGGGACAGGGTGTTTGGGAGCAATCAGCCCCAGCATTTT
TRBJ1-2,TRBV6-1,NA,once,CASSEMAGVGYGYTF,TGTGCCAGCAGTGAAATGGCAGGGGTGGGGTATGGCTACACCTTC
TRBJ2-3,TRBV4-3,TRBD1,medium-sized,CASSQGTGGADTQYF,TGCGCCAGCAGCCAAGGGACAGGGGGGGCAGATACGCAGTATTTT
TRBJ2-1,TRBV5-1,TRBD1,NA,CASSLSGQGGYNEQFF,TGCGCCAGCAGCTTGTCGGGACAGGGGGGATACAATGAGCAGTTCTTC
TRBJ2-1,TRBV20-1,NA,NA,CSATDYEQFF,TGCAGTGCTACTGACTATGAGCAGTTCTTC
TRBJ2-7,TRBV7-2,NA,NA,CASSIPGRGYEQYF,TGTGCCAGCAGCATTCCGGGACGGGGATACGAGCAGTACTTC
TRBJ1-1,TRBV11-2,NA,NA,CASGDRVGAEAFF,TGTGCCAGCGGGGACCGTGTCGGGGCTGAAGCTTTCTTT
TRBJ2-1,TRBV7-2,TRBD2,NA,CASSPRLAGGNNEQFF,TGTGCCAGCAGCCCCCGCCTAGCGGGAGGCAACAATGAGCAGTTCTTC
TRBJ1-1,TRBV5-1,NA,NA,CASSLGSTEAFF,TGCGCCAGCAGCTTGGGAAGCACTGAAGCTTTCTTT
TRBJ2-7,TRBV6-4,NA,once,CASSDWGLNYEQYF,TGTGCCAGCAGTGACTGGGGACTTAACTACGAGCAGTACTTC
TRBJ2-1,TRBV14,TRBD2,NA,CASSQVSSGLVYNEQFF,TGTGCCAGCAGCCAAGTCTCTAGCGGACTCGTTTACAATGAGCAGTTCTTC
TRBJ2-3,TRBV6-1,TRBD1,NA,CATHDRARTDTQYF,TGTGCCACGCACGACAGGGCTCGCACAGATACGCAGTATTTT
TRBJ2-2,TRBV7-3,NA,NA,CASSPNTGELFF,TGTGCCAGCAGCCCCAACACCGGGGAGCTGTTTTTT
TRBJ2-7,TRBV5-6,NA,NA,CASRSTGGEQYF,TGTGCCAGCAGGTCGACAGGTGGCGAGCAGTACTTC
TRBJ2-1,TRBV9,NA,NA,CASSVDSGRSSYNEQFF,TGTGCCAGCAGCGTAGATTCAGGCCGGAGCTCCTACAATGAGCAGTTCTTC